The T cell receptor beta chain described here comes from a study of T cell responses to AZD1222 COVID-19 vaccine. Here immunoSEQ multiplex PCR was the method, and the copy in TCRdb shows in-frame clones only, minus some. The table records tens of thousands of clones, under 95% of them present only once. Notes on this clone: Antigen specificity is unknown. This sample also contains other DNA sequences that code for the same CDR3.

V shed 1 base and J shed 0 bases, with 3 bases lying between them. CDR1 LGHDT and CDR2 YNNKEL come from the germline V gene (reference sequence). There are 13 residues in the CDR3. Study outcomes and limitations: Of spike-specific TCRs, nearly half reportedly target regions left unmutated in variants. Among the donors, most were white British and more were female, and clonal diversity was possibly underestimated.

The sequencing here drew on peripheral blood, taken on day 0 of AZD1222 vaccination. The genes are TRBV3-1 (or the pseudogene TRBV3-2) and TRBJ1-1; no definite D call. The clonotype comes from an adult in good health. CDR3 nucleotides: TGTGCCAGCAGCCAAGGGCTGAACACTGAAGCTTTCTTT. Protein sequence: CASSQGLNTEAFF.